The rows below give T cell receptor beta chains drawn from one sample of a study of beta chain features in type 1 diabetes. Produced via immunoSEQ multiplex PCR; TCRdb's table is partial and in-frame only. The sample holds fewer than 400,000 clones, approximately 9.9% seen once. Sequencing was carried out using central memory CD4+ T cells from blood. Source of these receptors: a man aged 25-45 years with type 1 diabetes. Both conserved end residues are part of each CDR3. Expanded clones get a size class; other rows say once, few or many, or leave the size out.

abundance	v_gene	j_gene	CDR3aa
NA	TRBV15	TRBJ1-4	CATSGNRGDLNEKLFF
NA	TRBV5-4	TRBJ2-7	CASSRDRWAYEQYF
NA	TRBV5-1	TRBJ2-3	CASSPRGSYTDTQYF
NA	TRBV5-4	TRBJ2-1	CASSRDSGTGSNEQFF
many	TRBV16	TRBJ1-6	CASSPGRQTYSPLHF
few	TRBV6-6	TRBJ2-1	CASSSQGAVNEQFF
few	TRBV2	TRBJ2-7	CASSKGQGAGINEQYF
NA	TRBV5-1	TRBJ1-1	CASSLDGMGVNTEAFF
few	TRBV5-1	TRBJ2-5	CASSPTGQKETQYF
few	TRBV2	TRBJ1-2	CASSERQVNYGYTF
NA	TRBV7-2	TRBJ2-5	CASSPPPGVQETQYF
NA	TRBV7-2	TRBJ2-1	CASSLAASGEGAAYNEQFF
few	TRBV10-3	TRBJ2-7	CAIGQGGYEQYF
NA	TRBV7-9	TRBJ2-1	CASSRTGRGEQFF
many	TRBV23-1	TRBJ1-2	CASSLPREGKGYTF
NA	TRBV10-1	TRBJ1-1	CASRSEAFF
few	TRBV11-2	TRBJ2-1	CASSLATGGYNEQFF
NA	TRBV5-6	TRBJ1-1	CASSPSGVGAFF
many	TRBV19	TRBJ1-2	CASKAGRGYGYTF
many	TRBV5-1	TRBJ2-7	CASSLNQGRAYEQYF
NA	TRBV9	TRBJ2-2	CASSVSLAGGFNTGELFF
NA	TRBV7-2	TRBJ2-1	CASSLTGEQFF
few	TRBV30	TRBJ1-2	CAWSPLTNYGYTF
NA	TRBV9	TRBJ2-2	CASSADRIAGELFF
few	TRBV29-1	TRBJ2-3	CSATGTSGGGSTDTQYF
NA	TRBV28	TRBJ1-2	CASSTETLRGYGYTF
few	TRBV19	TRBJ1-5	CASSFGTVSNQPQHF
NA	TRBV7-2	TRBJ1-2	CARRDRSMGYTF
NA	TRBV7-9	TRBJ1-2	CASSLTGVNYGYTF
NA	TRBV18	TRBJ2-5	CASSPREQETQYF
few	TRBV6-4	TRBJ2-3	CASSDSEQDTQYF
NA	TRBV11-2	TRBJ2-5	CASSLERAGRTQYF
few	TRBV27	TRBJ2-1	CASSLDRVNNEQFF
NA	TRBV18	TRBJ2-7	CASSPVGTSFEQYF
NA	TRBV9	TRBJ2-3	CASSVGIGRIIQGTDTQYF
few	TRBV7-9	TRBJ1-1	CASSLREGGDTEAFF
NA	TRBV6-5	TRBJ2-7	CASSYSRAYEQYF
few	TRBV5-4	TRBJ2-7	CASSFGGTGLYEQYF
few	TRBV7-2	TRBJ1-4	CASSLVSQTNEKLFF
NA	TRBV19	TRBJ1-2	CASSTSSLGQGNYGYTF
few	TRBV30	TRBJ1-4	CAWNRDSTNEKLFF
few	TRBV5-1	TRBJ2-1	CASSKEGPGRRDEQFF
few	TRBV25-1	TRBJ2-5	CASSETGNRAGETQYF
few	TRBV7-9	TRBJ1-2	CASSSRDNYGYTF
few	TRBV7-2	TRBJ2-7	CASSPEAAFAAFYEQYF
few	TRBV5-1	TRBJ1-6	CASSLEGKDSPLHF
few	TRBV6-4	TRBJ1-1	CASETPQGDTEAFF